The rows below give T cell receptor beta chains drawn from one sample of a study of CD8 T cells in Susac syndrome. One entry per CDR3 protein, called by TCRdb with MiXCR from the immunoSEQ multiplex PCR reads. The data show almost 450,000 distinct CDR3 sequences, 85% to 90% seen once. Sequencing was carried out using CD8+ T cells from PBMCs. All receptors come from a human donor with multiple sclerosis. CDR3s include the opening cysteine and the closing phenylalanine or tryptophan. A D gene is named only where the DNA matches it firmly. Where a row states a size, it is once, few, many or the class of an expanded clone; other rows omit it.

CDR3,DNA,D,J,size,V
CASSQDPGLGYGYTF,TGCGCCAGCAGCCAAGATCCTGGTCTCGGCTATGGCTACACCTTC,.,TRBJ1-2,.,TRBV4-1
CASSERPASQGRDTQYF,TGTGCCAGCAGCGAACGACCAGCATCACAGGGAAGAGATACGCAGTATTTT,.,TRBJ2-3,.,TRBV9
CASSLGPDYEQYF,TGTGCCAGCAGTTTGGGACCTGACTACGAGCAGTACTTC,.,TRBJ2-7,.,TRBV27
CASSLSRGVADTQYF,TGTGCCAGCAGCTTGAGCCGGGGGGTCGCAGATACGCAGTATTTT,TRBD2,TRBJ2-3,.,TRBV5-4
CASSSGDGTDTQYF,TGTGCCAGCAGCTCAGGAGACGGCACAGATACGCAGTATTTT,.,TRBJ2-3,.,TRBV12-3/TRBV12-4
CASSAIDSYGYTF,TGCGCCAGCAGCGCAATTGACAGTTATGGCTACACCTTC,.,TRBJ1-2,.,TRBV5-1
CSIPFSGAGTRLGSPLHF,TGCAGTATTCCTTTCTCGGGTGCGGGTACGCGGCTCGGTTCACCCCTCCACTTT,.,TRBJ1-6,.,TRBV20-1
CASSHGGQSYEQYF,TGTGCCAGCAGCCACGGGGGGCAATCCTACGAGCAGTACTTC,.,TRBJ2-7,.,TRBV3-1
CASSTGTGNTEAFF,TGTGCCAGTAGTACCGGGACAGGGAACACTGAAGCTTTCTTT,TRBD1,TRBJ1-1,few,TRBV19
CASSSTGLNQETQYF,TGTGCCAGCAGCTCCACCGGGCTCAATCAAGAGACCCAGTACTTC,.,TRBJ2-5,.,TRBV7-9
CAWSAGTGEGYTF,TGTGCCTGGAGCGCCGGGACAGGGGAAGGCTACACCTTC,TRBD1,TRBJ1-2,.,TRBV30
CASSFLRTDTQYF,TGTGCCAGCAGTTTCCTTCGCACAGATACGCAGTATTTT,.,TRBJ2-3,few,TRBV6-5
CASPGTGNTEAFF,TGTGCCAGCCCCGGGACGGGGAACACTGAAGCTTTCTTT,.,TRBJ1-1,.,TRBV11-1
CASSPTGTGNTIYF,TGCGCCAGCAGCCCCACAGGGACTGGAAACACCATATATTTT,.,TRBJ1-3,.,TRBV4-1
CAWSAKLGEQFF,TGTGCCTGGAGTGCTAAATTAGGCGAGCAGTTCTTC,.,TRBJ2-1,.,TRBV30
CASSLGYGGGYNEQFF,TGTGCCAGCAGCTTAGGGTACGGGGGAGGCTACAATGAGCAGTTCTTC,.,TRBJ2-1,.,TRBV11-2
CSVEEEAGSYNEQFF,TGCAGCGTTGAAGAAGAAGCGGGATCCTACAATGAGCAGTTCTTC,TRBD2,TRBJ2-1,.,TRBV29-1
CASTLGGFVEKLFF,TGTGCCAGCACCCTCGGGGGGTTTGTAGAAAAACTGTTTTTT,.,TRBJ1-4,.,TRBV28
CASSLGASASYEQYF,TGTGCCAGCAGCTTGGGGGCGTCGGCCTCCTACGAGCAGTACTTC,.,TRBJ2-7,.,TRBV11-2
CASSLGLAEEGTGELFF,TGTGCCAGCAGCTTAGGACTAGCGGAAGAGGGCACCGGGGAGCTGTTTTTT,TRBD2,TRBJ2-2,.,TRBV11-2
CASRSAYGYTF,TGTGCCAGCAGATCCGCCTATGGCTACACCTTC,.,TRBJ1-2,.,TRBV6-1
CASSNDPPNYGYTF,TGTGCCAGCAGTAACGACCCCCCTAACTATGGCTACACCTTC,.,TRBJ1-2,.,TRBV6-5
CASSAYDQVSTEAFF,TGTGCCAGCAGCGCCTACGATCAAGTCAGCACTGAAGCTTTCTTT,.,TRBJ1-1,.,TRBV7-6
CAISGQLYGYTF,TGTGCCATCAGTGGACAGCTCTATGGCTACACCTTC,.,TRBJ1-2,.,TRBV10-3
CSARPRDRINTEAFF,TGCAGTGCTAGACCCCGGGACAGGATTAACACTGAAGCTTTCTTT,TRBD1,TRBJ1-1,.,TRBV20-1
CASSPLGGTEQYF,TGTGCCAGCAGCCCCTTAGGTGGAACCGAGCAGTACTTC,.,TRBJ2-7,.,TRBV7-9
CAWSVRSVGQGNTGELFF,TGTGCCTGGAGTGTACGAAGCGTGGGACAGGGGAACACCGGGGAGCTGTTTTTT,TRBD1,TRBJ2-2,once,TRBV30
CSARAWDYNEQFF,TGCAGTGCCAGGGCGTGGGACTACAATGAGCAGTTCTTC,.,TRBJ2-1,.,TRBV20-1
CASSQVSGLNSPLHF,TGCGCCAGCAGCCAAGTTTCGGGGTTGAATTCACCCCTCCACTTT,.,TRBJ1-6,.,TRBV4-1
CASSEREYSEQYF,TGTGCCAGCAGTGAAAGGGAGTATAGCGAGCAGTACTTC,.,TRBJ2-7,.,TRBV27
CSARDLMRGSYNEQFF,TGCAGTGCTAGAGATCTGATGCGGGGTTCCTACAATGAGCAGTTCTTC,.,TRBJ2-1,.,TRBV20-1
CASSPDRDTYNEQFF,TGTGCCAGTAGTCCGGACAGGGACACCTACAATGAGCAGTTCTTC,TRBD1,TRBJ2-1,.,TRBV19
CASSLVGQGTYNEQFF,TGTGCCAGCAGTTTAGTGGGACAGGGCACGTACAATGAGCAGTTCTTC,TRBD1,TRBJ2-1,.,TRBV27
CATSDGPFNGYTF,TGTGCCACCAGTGACGGGCCGTTCAATGGCTACACCTTC,.,TRBJ1-2,.,TRBV24-1
CASSARWVQNEQFF,TGTGCCAGCAGCGCCAGGTGGGTACAGAATGAGCAGTTCTTC,.,TRBJ2-1,once,TRBV9
CSARETTGGGTEAFF,TGCAGTGCTAGAGAGACTACAGGGGGAGGCACTGAAGCTTTCTTT,TRBD1,TRBJ1-1,.,TRBV20-1
CASGEGAYNEQFF,TGTGCCAGCGGGGAAGGAGCCTACAATGAGCAGTTCTTC,.,TRBJ2-1,.,TRBV13
CASSFPLLAANTGELFF,TGTGCCAGCAGCTTCCCCCTTTTAGCGGCGAACACCGGGGAGCTGTTTTTT,.,TRBJ2-2,once,TRBV7-9
CASSSGGYATNEKLFF,TGTGCCAGCAGCTCTGGGGGATACGCAACTAATGAAAAACTGTTTTTT,.,TRBJ1-4,.,TRBV7-9
CASSNKRQAGYTEAFF,TGTGCCAGCAGCAACAAAAGACAGGCAGGTTACACTGAAGCTTTCTTT,.,TRBJ1-1,.,TRBV6-1
CASSVWGGGTDTQYF,TGTGCCAGCAGCGTTTGGGGGGGCGGCACAGATACGCAGTATTTT,.,TRBJ2-3,few,TRBV9
CASSWTRGLATNEQFF,TGCGCCAGCAGCTGGACGAGGGGACTAGCAACCAATGAGCAGTTCTTC,TRBD2,TRBJ2-1,.,TRBV5-1
CASSEYLETGTSLDGYTF,TGTGCCAGCAGTGAATATCTGGAGACAGGAACCTCTTTGGATGGCTACACCTTC,.,TRBJ1-2,.,TRBV25-1
CASSQVPTRLQETQYF,TGCGCCAGCAGCCAAGTACCAACTAGACTCCAAGAGACCCAGTACTTC,.,TRBJ2-5,.,TRBV4-1
CSVALGNTYEQYF,TGCAGCGTTGCGCTCGGGAACACCTACGAGCAGTACTTC,.,TRBJ2-7,.,TRBV29-1
CASSLTGRGRFF,TGTGCCAGCAGCCTCACGGGGAGGGGGAGGTTCTTC,.,TRBJ2-1,.,TRBV7-9
CASWGTPYGYTF,TGTGCCAGTTGGGGGACTCCCTATGGCTACACCTTC,.,TRBJ1-2,.,TRBV19
CSASGTGDRWDTEAFF,TGCAGTGCTAGTGGGACAGGGGACCGCTGGGACACTGAAGCTTTCTTT,TRBD1,TRBJ1-1,.,TRBV20-1
CASSDRGAYEQYF,TGTGCCAGCAGCGACAGGGGAGCCTACGAGCAGTACTTC,TRBD1,TRBJ2-7,few,TRBV7-9
CASSLIWDHQEGEQFF,TGCGCCAGCAGCTTGATCTGGGACCACCAGGAAGGAGAGCAGTTCTTC,.,TRBJ2-1,.,TRBV5-1
CASGLVNSPEAFF,TGTGCTAGTGGTTTGGTAAACAGTCCCGAAGCTTTCTTT,.,TRBJ1-1,few,TRBV12-5
CASGGTEAFF,TGTGCCAGCGGGGGGACTGAAGCTTTCTTT,.,TRBJ1-1,few,TRBV27
CASSDSMDTGELFF,TGTGCCAGCAGTGACTCGATGGACACCGGGGAGCTGTTTTTT,.,TRBJ2-2,.,TRBV6-4
CASSHTRPDRDYGYTF,TGTGCCAGCAGCCACACCCGACCGGACAGGGACTATGGCTACACCTTC,TRBD1,TRBJ1-2,once,TRBV9
CSVLAPEQYF,TGCAGCGTGCTAGCTCCCGAGCAGTACTTC,.,TRBJ2-7,.,TRBV29-1
CASSDRVGLRGYTF,TGTGCCAGCAGTGATCGGGTAGGGCTAAGGGGCTACACCTTC,.,TRBJ1-2,.,TRBV6-1